This T cell receptor (beta chain) was recovered during a study of identical twins. Points from the study as a whole: Sequences that were beta out-of-frame showed weaker excess twin sharing. Model-predicted out-of-frame TCR alpha sharing fell below observed values in monozygotic twins. Zero-insertion analyses might be partly confounded by invariant T cells like MAIT and iNKT. Out-of-frame alpha sequences common to twins exhibited a surplus of low generation probability.

Worth noting for this clonotype: The antigen remains undetermined.

Each CDR3 protein gets one entry after TCRdb re-called the 5' RACE reads with MiXCR. Of some 500,000 distinct CDR3 sequences listed, 9.6% were seen once; the top ten hold approximately 3%. The CDR3 consists of 18 residues. Germline lookup yields CDR1 DFQATT and CDR2 SNEGSKA (reference sequence). J gave up 4 bases and V 3 bases, and 14 bases lay outside the gene matches. The sample also formed part of further work on yellow fever vaccine responses in identical twins.

This chain uses TRBV20-1 with TRBJ2-3; 12 positions agree with TRBD2. Specimen: PBMCs. This TCR came from a woman younger than 35 in good health. The CDR3 here is CSASATSGGLLVADTQYF. For the CDR3, the DNA is TGCAGTGCTAGCGCAACTAGCGGGGGGCTTTTGGTCGCAGATACGCAGTATTTT.